The following is a T cell receptor beta chain sequence with its context. What it binds is unknown. The data derive from a study of CD4 T cells in relation to SARS-CoV-2 and coronaviruses. Looking at the study overall: TCR beta CDR3s were sequenced after roughly ten-day antigen culture of PBMCs.

The CDR3 extends over 16 amino acids. Between the trimmed V and J ends, which lost 5 bases and 2 bases, there was a span of 19 bases. Looked up from germline, CDR1 is SGHTA and CDR2 is FQGNSA. Method: immunoSEQ multiplex PCR; TCRdb's copy keeps in-frame clones and lacks some. This sample has over 15,000 clones, with 82% found just once. Unexposed donor CD4+ T cells date from 2011-2018, before the COVID-19 pandemic. After approximately ten days of culture, CD4+ T cells were isolated. Half the medium was replaced with IL-2 medium on days 3 and 7. Whole-study results and caveats: Each donor contributed either pre-pandemic or post-infection samples, not both.

The sequence was obtained from a human donor in good health. Specimen: CD4+ T cells from PBMCs, cultured in vitro. This rearrangement joins TRBV7-2 to TRBJ2-7, with a possible D match to TRBD2 (6 bases). The CDR3 is CASSPVAVQFAYEQYF. Written as DNA, the CDR3 is TGTGCCAGCAGCCCAGTAGCGGTCCAGTTTGCCTACGAGCAGTACTTC. Full variable domain (remainder filled in from reference TRBV7-2 and TRBJ2-7): GAGVSQSPSNKVTEKGKDVELRCDPISGHTALYWYRQSLGQGLEFLIYFQGNSAPDKSGLPSDRFSAERTGGSVSTLTIQRTQQEDSAVYLCASSPVAVQFAYEQYFGPGTRLTVT.